This T cell receptor (beta chain) is drawn from a study of OX40 agonist ivuxolimab in advanced cancers. For the study at large: Partial responses were achieved by three patients, of whom one had hepatocellular carcinoma and two had cutaneous melanoma.

Autoimmune disease history or systemic immunosuppression disqualified patients. Concerning this clone itself: Its antigen is unidentified.

Study-wide points: Still undetermined is the antigen specificity of the expanded peripheral T cells.

Sequencing was performed with immunoSEQ multiplex PCR; in TCRdb, only in-frame clones are kept and a portion is missing. Of around 130,000 clones listed, over 85% are singletons. Trimming took off 6 bases at V and 9 bases at J, with 21 bases between the two ends. Germline V gives CDR1 SNHLY, CDR2 FYNNEI. The CDR3 runs 15 residues. The V gene is TRBV2, the J gene TRBJ2-1; D is unclear. The input for sequencing was CD4+ or CD8+ T cells sorted from blood, taken in a trial of the OX40 agonist ivuxolimab. The receptor was isolated from an adult with an advanced solid tumor such as melanoma, head and neck, liver or kidney cancer. This chain's CDR3 is CASRASNPPPGEQFF. CDR3 bases: TGTGCCAGCAGGGCGTCCAACCCCCCACCGGGTGAGCAGTTCTTC.